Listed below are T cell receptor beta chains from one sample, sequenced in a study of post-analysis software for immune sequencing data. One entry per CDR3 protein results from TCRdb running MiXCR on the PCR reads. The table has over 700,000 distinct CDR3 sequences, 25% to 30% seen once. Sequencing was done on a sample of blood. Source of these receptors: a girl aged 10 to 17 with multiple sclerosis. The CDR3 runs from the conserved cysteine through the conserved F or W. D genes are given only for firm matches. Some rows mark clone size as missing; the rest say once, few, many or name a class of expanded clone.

CDR3 DNA: TGCAGCGTTGTAGCTCGGGGTTTGGATTCGGAGACCCAGTACTTC
CDR3 protein: CSVVARGLDSETQYF
J gene: TRBJ2-5
V gene: TRBV29-1
CDR3 length: 15
D gene: -
clone size: -

CDR3 DNA: TGCGCCAGCAGCCACTGGGAGGGAAGCACAGATACGCAGTATTTT
CDR3 protein: CASSHWEGSTDTQYF
J gene: TRBJ2-3
V gene: TRBV4-1
CDR3 length: 15
D gene: TRBD2
clone size: -

CDR3 DNA: TGTGCCAGCAGTTACCGGGACTATTACAATGAGCAGTTCTTC
CDR3 protein: CASSYRDYYNEQFF
J gene: TRBJ2-1
V gene: TRBV6-5
CDR3 length: 14
D gene: TRBD2
clone size: -

CDR3 DNA: TGTGCCAGCAGCCGCAGAATGGGAGGTGGCAATCAGCCCCAGCATTTT
CDR3 protein: CASSRRMGGGNQPQHF
J gene: TRBJ1-5
V gene: TRBV6-5
CDR3 length: 16
D gene: -
clone size: few

CDR3 DNA: TGTGCCAGCAAGGGACAGGGGTACTACGAGCAGTACTTC
CDR3 protein: CASKGQGYYEQYF
J gene: TRBJ2-7
V gene: TRBV27
CDR3 length: 13
D gene: TRBD1
clone size: -

CDR3 DNA: TGTGCCAGCAGTTATTCATATAGCGGTAACGAGCAGTACTTC
CDR3 protein: CASSYSYSGNEQYF
J gene: TRBJ2-7
V gene: TRBV6-2/TRBV6-3
CDR3 length: 14
D gene: -
clone size: -

CDR3 DNA: TGCAGTGCTACCCAGGGGGCCCTGAACACTGAAGCTTTCTTT
CDR3 protein: CSATQGALNTEAFF
J gene: TRBJ1-1
V gene: TRBV20-1
CDR3 length: 14
D gene: TRBD1
clone size: -

CDR3 DNA: TGTGCCAGCAGTGCCCTGCTAGCGGCCGGAGAGACCCAGTACTTC
CDR3 protein: CASSALLAAGETQYF
J gene: TRBJ2-5
V gene: TRBV6-1
CDR3 length: 15
D gene: TRBD2
clone size: -

CDR3 DNA: TGTGCCAGCAGCGACCGGCCCTCCACAGATACGCAGTATTTT
CDR3 protein: CASSDRPSTDTQYF
J gene: TRBJ2-3
V gene: TRBV9
CDR3 length: 14
D gene: -
clone size: few

CDR3 DNA: TGCGCCAGCAGCGGGGTTGAAACGCAGTATTTT
CDR3 protein: CASSGVETQYF
J gene: TRBJ2-3
V gene: TRBV5-1
CDR3 length: 11
D gene: -
clone size: many

CDR3 DNA: TGCAGCGTTGAAGAACCGGGACGCTCGGGGGAGACCCAGTACTTC
CDR3 protein: CSVEEPGRSGETQYF
J gene: TRBJ2-5
V gene: TRBV29-1
CDR3 length: 15
D gene: -
clone size: few

CDR3 DNA: TGCAGTGCTAGACCCAGGGAAGAGGGGCAGCCCCAGCATTTT
CDR3 protein: CSARPREEGQPQHF
J gene: TRBJ1-5
V gene: TRBV20-1
CDR3 length: 14
D gene: -
clone size: -

CDR3 DNA: TGTGCCAGCAGTTTATTGGCCCGTAATTCACCCCTCCACTTT
CDR3 protein: CASSLLARNSPLHF
J gene: TRBJ1-6
V gene: TRBV27
CDR3 length: 14
D gene: -
clone size: few

CDR3 DNA: TGTGCCAGCAGCCCAATCAGGGGTGAATATTTTGAAAAACTGTTTTTT
CDR3 protein: CASSPIRGEYFEKLFF
J gene: TRBJ1-4
V gene: TRBV11-2
CDR3 length: 16
D gene: -
clone size: few

CDR3 DNA: TGTGCCAGCAGTCGAGGACAGGGGGGACCCTCTGGGGCCAACGTCCTGACTTTC
CDR3 protein: CASSRGQGGPSGANVLTF
J gene: TRBJ2-6
V gene: TRBV28
CDR3 length: 18
D gene: TRBD1
clone size: -

CDR3 DNA: TGTGCCAGCAGCCAAGAGGGGACTAGCGGGGCCTACAATGAGCAGTTCTTC
CDR3 protein: CASSQEGTSGAYNEQFF
J gene: TRBJ2-1
V gene: TRBV3-1
CDR3 length: 17
D gene: TRBD2
clone size: -

CDR3 DNA: TGCGCCAGCAGCCTCCGGGGACTAGTGGGAACCTACGAGCAGTACTTC
CDR3 protein: CASSLRGLVGTYEQYF
J gene: TRBJ2-7
V gene: TRBV5-1
CDR3 length: 16
D gene: TRBD2
clone size: -

CDR3 DNA: TGTGCCAGCAGTGCCCACAGGGGGATCATGAACACTGAAGCTTTCTTT
CDR3 protein: CASSAHRGIMNTEAFF
J gene: TRBJ1-1
V gene: TRBV6-1
CDR3 length: 16
D gene: TRBD1
clone size: -

CDR3 DNA: TGTGCCAGCTCGCCCCTAGGCGGGTTCTCCTACAATGAGCAGTTCTTC
CDR3 protein: CASSPLGGFSYNEQFF
J gene: TRBJ2-1
V gene: TRBV18
CDR3 length: 16
D gene: -
clone size: -

CDR3 DNA: TGTGCCAGCAGTGAACTGGGGACAGCAAACTACAATGAGCAGTTCTTC
CDR3 protein: CASSELGTANYNEQFF
J gene: TRBJ2-1
V gene: TRBV6-1
CDR3 length: 16
D gene: TRBD1
clone size: few

CDR3 DNA: TGCAGCGCCGGTAGGGGGACTAGCGGAGGCTACAATGAGCAGTTCTTC
CDR3 protein: CSAGRGTSGGYNEQFF
J gene: TRBJ2-1
V gene: TRBV29-1
CDR3 length: 16
D gene: TRBD2
clone size: few

CDR3 DNA: TGCGCCAGCAGCTTTAGTCCCGACACTTTCTCCTACAATGAGCAGTTCTTC
CDR3 protein: CASSFSPDTFSYNEQFF
J gene: TRBJ2-1
V gene: TRBV5-1
CDR3 length: 17
D gene: -
clone size: -

CDR3 DNA: TGTGCCAGCAGCTTATACTCGGACAGGGTCAATGAGCAGTTCTTC
CDR3 protein: CASSLYSDRVNEQFF
J gene: TRBJ2-1
V gene: TRBV7-9
CDR3 length: 15
D gene: TRBD1
clone size: -

CDR3 DNA: TGCAGCGTTGAGGGGGACGGAGCAACCCCCTACGAGCAGTACTTC
CDR3 protein: CSVEGDGATPYEQYF
J gene: TRBJ2-7
V gene: TRBV29-1
CDR3 length: 15
D gene: -
clone size: -

CDR3 DNA: TGTGCCAGCAGTGTCCATAGGGACAGCCAAGAGACCCAGTACTTC
CDR3 protein: CASSVHRDSQETQYF
J gene: TRBJ2-5
V gene: TRBV12-3/TRBV12-4
CDR3 length: 15
D gene: TRBD1
clone size: -

CDR3 DNA: TGTGCCAGCTCACCGGCGGGACAGGGCGTGATTCCCTATGGCTACACCTTC
CDR3 protein: CASSPAGQGVIPYGYTF
J gene: TRBJ1-2
V gene: TRBV18
CDR3 length: 17
D gene: TRBD1
clone size: -

CDR3 DNA: TGCGCCAGCAGTGAGACGGGAGGGGGCAGTGAGCAGTTCTTC
CDR3 protein: CASSETGGGSEQFF
J gene: TRBJ2-1
V gene: TRBV10-1
CDR3 length: 14
D gene: -
clone size: few

CDR3 DNA: TGCAGTGCTAGGCCAGCCCAAGAGACCCAGTACTTC
CDR3 protein: CSARPAQETQYF
J gene: TRBJ2-5
V gene: TRBV20-1
CDR3 length: 12
D gene: -
clone size: many

CDR3 DNA: TGTGCCATCAGGGCGAACAGAGCAGGAGGCGAGCAGTACTTC
CDR3 protein: CAIRANRAGGEQYF
J gene: TRBJ2-7
V gene: TRBV10-3
CDR3 length: 14
D gene: -
clone size: -

CDR3 DNA: TGTGCCAGCAAAGGGGCGGGGGGCGAAGTTGGCTACACCTTC
CDR3 protein: CASKGAGGEVGYTF
J gene: TRBJ1-2
V gene: TRBV6-5
CDR3 length: 14
D gene: -
clone size: -

CDR3 DNA: TGTGCCATCAGTGAGTCCGGGGGTTATGAGCAGTTCTTC
CDR3 protein: CAISESGGYEQFF
J gene: TRBJ2-1
V gene: TRBV10-3
CDR3 length: 13
D gene: -
clone size: -

CDR3 DNA: TGTGCCAGCAGCCCTGGACTAGCGAGAGAGACCCAGTACTTC
CDR3 protein: CASSPGLARETQYF
J gene: TRBJ2-5
V gene: TRBV6-6
CDR3 length: 14
D gene: TRBD2
clone size: -

CDR3 DNA: TGTGCCAGCTCTACCGGGACAGGGGTTAGTTTCGGCTACACCTTC
CDR3 protein: CASSTGTGVSFGYTF
J gene: TRBJ1-2
V gene: TRBV18
CDR3 length: 15
D gene: TRBD1
clone size: -

CDR3 DNA: TGTGCCAGCAGTCAATTGGCCCGCACAGATACGCAGTATTTT
CDR3 protein: CASSQLARTDTQYF
J gene: TRBJ2-3
V gene: TRBV12-3/TRBV12-4
CDR3 length: 14
D gene: -
clone size: few

CDR3 DNA: TGTGCCAGTAGTAGCGCGGGGGACCGAAATCAGCCCCAGCATTTT
CDR3 protein: CASSSAGDRNQPQHF
J gene: TRBJ1-5
V gene: TRBV6-1
CDR3 length: 15
D gene: -
clone size: -

CDR3 DNA: TGTGCCAGCAGCCTACGGGGCGGGAGGGGTAATGAGCAGTTCTTC
CDR3 protein: CASSLRGGRGNEQFF
J gene: TRBJ2-1
V gene: TRBV3-1
CDR3 length: 15
D gene: TRBD2
clone size: few

CDR3 DNA: TGCGCCAGCAGCCACCGCACGGGACAGGGCGACAAGTCTGGGGCCAACGTCCTGACTTTC
CDR3 protein: CASSHRTGQGDKSGANVLTF
J gene: TRBJ2-6
V gene: TRBV5-1
CDR3 length: 20
D gene: TRBD1
clone size: -

CDR3 DNA: TGTGCCAGCAGCTTAACTGGGCCTGGCACTGAAGCTTTCTTT
CDR3 protein: CASSLTGPGTEAFF
J gene: TRBJ1-1
V gene: TRBV11-2
CDR3 length: 14
D gene: -
clone size: few

CDR3 DNA: TGTGCCAGCAGCTTAGCAGGGGGCTTGGAAGAGCAGTACTTC
CDR3 protein: CASSLAGGLEEQYF
J gene: TRBJ2-7
V gene: TRBV7-2
CDR3 length: 14
D gene: TRBD1
clone size: few

CDR3 DNA: TGTGCCAGCAGCCAAAGACTCTTCGTCGATACGCAGTATTTT
CDR3 protein: CASSQRLFVDTQYF
J gene: TRBJ2-3
V gene: TRBV14
CDR3 length: 14
D gene: -
clone size: -

CDR3 DNA: TGTGCCAGCAGTCGACCCGACAGGTACTCGAGCAATGAGCAGTTCTTC
CDR3 protein: CASSRPDRYSSNEQFF
J gene: TRBJ2-1
V gene: TRBV28
CDR3 length: 16
D gene: -
clone size: -

CDR3 DNA: TGCAGTGCCTTGGCGGGGCGCGGCCCTGGGGATGAGCAGTTCTTC
CDR3 protein: CSALAGRGPGDEQFF
J gene: TRBJ2-1
V gene: TRBV20-1
CDR3 length: 15
D gene: -
clone size: -

CDR3 DNA: TGCAGTGCCACCTTTACGGGAGGCGCCTACGAGCAGTACTTC
CDR3 protein: CSATFTGGAYEQYF
J gene: TRBJ2-7
V gene: TRBV20-1
CDR3 length: 14
D gene: TRBD2
clone size: few

CDR3 DNA: TGCAGTGCTAGATCTTGGGCTAGAGGCACAGATACGCAGTATTTT
CDR3 protein: CSARSWARGTDTQYF
J gene: TRBJ2-3
V gene: TRBV20-1
CDR3 length: 15
D gene: -
clone size: -

CDR3 DNA: TGTGCCAGCAGAGAAAGCAATCAGCCCCAGCATTTT
CDR3 protein: CASRESNQPQHF
J gene: TRBJ1-5
V gene: TRBV2
CDR3 length: 12
D gene: -
clone size: -

CDR3 DNA: TGCGCCAGCAGCTTTTCTAGCGGACGGGCGGATACGCAGTATTTT
CDR3 protein: CASSFSSGRADTQYF
J gene: TRBJ2-3
V gene: TRBV5-1
CDR3 length: 15
D gene: TRBD2
clone size: -

CDR3 DNA: TGTGCCAGCAGCCCGGAGGGTGTGTCGGGGGGCTACACCTTC
CDR3 protein: CASSPEGVSGGYTF
J gene: TRBJ1-2
V gene: TRBV3-1
CDR3 length: 14
D gene: -
clone size: once

CDR3 DNA: TGCGCCAGCCGCCCAGTTAGGGGCCCAGAGACCCAGTACTTC
CDR3 protein: CASRPVRGPETQYF
J gene: TRBJ2-5
V gene: TRBV5-1
CDR3 length: 14
D gene: -
clone size: few

CDR3 DNA: TGTGCCAGCAGCTTAACGGGACAGGACTACAATGAGCAGTTCTTC
CDR3 protein: CASSLTGQDYNEQFF
J gene: TRBJ2-1
V gene: TRBV11-1
CDR3 length: 15
D gene: TRBD1
clone size: many

CDR3 DNA: TGTGCCAGCAGCCATGGGGACAGGGACTACAATGAGCAGTTCTTC
CDR3 protein: CASSHGDRDYNEQFF
J gene: TRBJ2-1
V gene: TRBV28
CDR3 length: 15
D gene: TRBD1
clone size: few

CDR3 DNA: TGTGCCAGCAGCCCTTGGGGCCTAGCGGCTAGCACAGATACGCAGTATTTT
CDR3 protein: CASSPWGLAASTDTQYF
J gene: TRBJ2-3
V gene: TRBV7-6
CDR3 length: 17
D gene: TRBD2
clone size: few

CDR3 DNA: TGCGCCAGCAGCGACAGATTGGAGACCCAGTACTTC
CDR3 protein: CASSDRLETQYF
J gene: TRBJ2-5
V gene: TRBV5-1
CDR3 length: 12
D gene: -
clone size: -

CDR3 DNA: TGTGCCAGCAGCTTTGGCAGGGTGGGGAATGAAGCTTTCTTT
CDR3 protein: CASSFGRVGNEAFF
J gene: TRBJ1-1
V gene: TRBV7-9
CDR3 length: 14
D gene: -
clone size: -